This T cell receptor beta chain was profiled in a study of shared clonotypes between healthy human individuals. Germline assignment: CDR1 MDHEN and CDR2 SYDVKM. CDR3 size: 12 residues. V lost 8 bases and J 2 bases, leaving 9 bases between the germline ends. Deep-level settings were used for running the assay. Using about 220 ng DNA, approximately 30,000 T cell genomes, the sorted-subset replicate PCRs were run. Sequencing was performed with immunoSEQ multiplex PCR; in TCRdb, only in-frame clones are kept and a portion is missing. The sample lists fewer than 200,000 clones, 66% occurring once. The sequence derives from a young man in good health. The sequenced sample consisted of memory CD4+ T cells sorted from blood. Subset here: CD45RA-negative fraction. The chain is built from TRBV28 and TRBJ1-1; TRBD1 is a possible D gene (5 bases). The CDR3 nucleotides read TGTGCCAGCCTCGGGACCAACACTGAAGCTTTCTTT. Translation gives CASLGTNTEAFF.